The 15 T cell receptor beta chains below all came from one sample that was sequenced in a study of regulatory T cells in long-lasting Graves disease. Libraries of TCR beta came from iRepertoire HTBI primers plus Arm-PCR of CDR3 regions. TCRdb fed the multiplex PCR reads into MiXCR, producing one record per CDR3 protein. Of approximately 690,000 distinct CDR3 sequences in the sample, 25% to 30% were seen once. Regarding time point: persistent/refractory GD, antithyroid drugs over 5 years with positive TRAb. With RNA extracted from PBMCs as input, the TCR library was made. This specimen was peripheral blood mononuclear cells (PBMCs), taken when the disease was refractory, from a patient treated with antithyroid drugs. The receptors here all came from a female donor with Graves disease.

J is TRBJ2-7 and V is TRBV11-2; 14 nucleotides match TRBD2. V lost 5 bases and J lost 6; bases outside the gene matches: 6. From germline, CDR1 is SGHAT and CDR2 FQNNGV. The CDR3 is made up of 15 amino acids. The CDR3 nucleotides are TGTGCCAGCAGCCCCCGACTAGCGGGAGGGAGCGAGCAGTACTTC. Translated: CASSPRLAGGSEQYF.

This clonotype was seen repeatedly, ten times or more. The V gene is TRBV12-3 or TRBV12-4, the J gene TRBJ1-1; D might be TRBD1 (5 bases). Between the trimmed V and J ends, which lost 0 bases and 4 bases, there was a span of 12 bases. The CDR3 length is 15 residues. The CDR3 sequence is CASSLAGGGSTEAFF. Here the CDR3 DNA reads TGTGCCAGCAGTTTAGCCGGGGGAGGGAGCACTGAAGCTTTCTTT.

The chain is built from TRBV20-1 and TRBJ2-7, with TRBD1 matching 8 bases. The V segment lost 2 bases and the J segment 1 base; nucleotides outside the gene matches: 7. The germline V gene encodes CDR1 DFQATT and CDR2 SNEGSKA (reference sequence). CDR3 size: 15 residues. The CDR3 nucleotides are TGCAGTGCTAGATCCCCAGACAGGGGTTCCTACGAGCAGTACTTC. Protein sequence: CSARSPDRGSYEQYF.

The V gene is TRBV6-1, the J gene TRBJ2-5; D is uncertain. The V end lost 2 bases, the J end lost 1 base, and 8 bases lay between the germline ends. Germline V gene sequence: CDR1 MNHNS, CDR2 SASEGT. The CDR3 consists of 14 residues. DNA for the CDR3: TGTGCCAGCAGTGAATTGGTAATCCAAGAGACCCAGTACTTC. Its translation: CASSELVIQETQYF.

This clonotype was found many times. This chain connects TRBV28 to TRBJ2-7; 9 nucleotides line up with TRBD1. The CDR3 sequence is 15 residues long. The germline V gene encodes CDR1 MDHEN and CDR2 SYDVKM. V gave up 6 bases and J gave up 3 bases; unmatched junction bases: 9. The CDR3: CASRPVGQGRYEQYF. The CDR3 DNA reads TGTGCCAGCAGACCCGTGGGACAGGGTCGCTACGAGCAGTACTTC.

This clonotype appeared many times. This rearrangement joins TRBV6-1 to TRBJ1-1, with TRBD1 as a possible D gene (5 bases). Trimming stripped 6 bases from V and 3 bases from J, with 20 bases between. Per germline, CDR1 MNHNS and CDR2 SASEGT. The CDR3 is 16 amino acids. The CDR3 protein is CASSLNPGWRYTEAFF. The CDR3, as DNA: TGTGCCAGCAGCTTGAATCCAGGGTGGCGATACACTGAAGCTTTCTTT.

This clonotype was seen many times. The rearrangement joins TRBV27 to TRBJ2-3; 10 bases are a match to TRBD2. Germline values: CDR1 MNHEY, CDR2 SMNVEV (reference sequence). Trimming took 3 bases from V and 3 from J; bases not matched to a gene: 15. The CDR3 consists of 19 residues. The CDR3 DNA is TGTGCCAGCAGTTTTGCTCTAGCGGGAGCTCTCCAGGCGACAGATACGCAGTATTTT. This codes for CASSFALAGALQATDTQYF.

This clonotype was counted a few times. The CDR3 sequence: CAWTTSGSGEQYF. DNA of the CDR3: TGTGCCTGGACGACTAGCGGGAGTGGAGAGCAGTACTTC. The chain has TRBV30 and TRBJ2-7; 12 bases agree with TRBD2. The germline V gene has CDR1 GTSNPN and CDR2 SVGIG (reference sequence). Germline trimming cut 4 bases from V and 7 bases from J; bases unmatched to any gene: 5. The CDR3 contains 13 residues.

The genes are TRBV30 and TRBJ1-5, with D possibly matching TRBD1 (5 bases). V lost 3 bases and J 1 base, leaving 7 bases between the germline ends. CDR1 is GTSNPN and CDR2 is SVGIG in the germline V gene (reference sequence). The CDR3 is 13 amino acids. As DNA, the CDR3 is TGTGCCTGGAGCCAGGGAAGCAATCAGCCCCAGCATTTT. This translates into CAWSQGSNQPQHF.

The genes are TRBV6-1 and TRBJ1-5; the D gene is possibly TRBD1 (5 bases). This CDR3 region has 16 residues. Germline V gene sequence: CDR1 MNHNS, CDR2 SASEGT. Trimming left V 6 bases short and J 6 bases short, with 21 bases between. The chain's CDR3 is CASRDLGQLSGQPQHF. CDR3 sequence (DNA): TGTGCCAGCAGGGATCTGGGGCAGTTGAGTGGTCAGCCCCAGCATTTT.

As concerns this clonotype: A read error may be the cause here, since a much bigger clone is one base away. The chain couples TRBV28 to TRBJ1-6; the D is unclear. Between the trimmed V and J ends, which lost 6 bases and 0 bases, there was a span of 12 bases. CDR3 length equals 16 residues. Germline V CDR1 and CDR2: MDHEN, SYDVKM. The CDR3 protein is CASRRRWSSYNSPLHF. CDR3 nucleotides: TGTGCCAGCAGGAGACGGTGGAGCTCCTATAATTCACCCCTCCACTTT. Based on the CDR3 plus reference TRBV28 and TRBJ1-6, the full variable domain is DVKVTQSSRYLVKRTGEKVFLECVQDMDHENMFWYRQDPGLGLRLIYFSYDVKMKEKGDIPEGYSVSREKKERFSLILESASTNQTSMYLCASRRRWSSYNSPLHFGNGTRLTVT.

The chain uses TRBV10-3 and TRBJ1-1, with 8 bases matching TRBD1. The CDR3 sequence is 14 residues long. The V and J ends lost 6 bases and 1 base, in that order; junction bases with no gene match: 4. CDR1 is ENHRY, CDR2 SYGVKD, per germline. Here the CDR3 DNA reads TGTGCCATCAGACCCGGGACAGGGAACACTGAAGCTTTCTTT. This codes for CAIRPGTGNTEAFF.

This clonotype was seen a single time. The rearrangement joins TRBV12-3 or TRBV12-4 to TRBJ1-3; D not resolved. CDR3 length: 17 residues. V lost 0 bases and J lost 0, with 12 bases in between. Here the CDR3 DNA reads TGTGCCAGCAGTTTAGCGCTGGGAGGCCGCTCTGGAAACACCATATATTTT. This codes for CASSLALGGRSGNTIYF.

The V call is TRBV15, the J call TRBJ2-5; maybe TRBD2 (5 bases). Trimming removed 0 bases at V and 1 base at J, with 9 bases between. In germline, CDR1 is LNHNV, CDR2 YYDKDF (reference sequence). This CDR3 is built from 15 residues. This chain's CDR3 is CATSRDRGLQETQYF. CDR3 nucleotide sequence: TGTGCCACCAGCAGAGATCGCGGGCTCCAAGAGACCCAGTACTTC.

This sequence joins TRBV7-3 and TRBJ2-4; 8 bases are shared with TRBD1. The CDR3 loop spans 15 amino acids. The junction had 6 bases not matched to a gene; V was cut back by 5 bases and J by 3 bases. Germline CDR1 reads SGHTA; CDR2 reads FQGTGA. CDR3 sequence reads: CASSRTGIDKNIQYF. The CDR3 coding sequence is TGTGCCAGCAGCAGGACAGGGATCGACAAAAACATTCAGTACTTC.